The clone carrying this T cell receptor beta chain was counted many times. Its antigen is unknown. The data are from a study of T cells in Graves' hyperthyroidism and ophthalmopathy. From germline, CDR1 is DFQATT and CDR2 SNEGSKA (reference sequence). After removal of 2 bases from V and 3 bases from J, the junction contained 7 bases not matched to a gene. This CDR3 has 15 amino acids. The study, taken as a whole, reports: A model using 13 V-J features told ophthalmopathy apart from stable hyperthyroidism.

The CDR3 regions of TCR beta were amplified from RNA transcripts. The TCR CDR3 was amplified in a first-round RT-PCR using the HTBI primer set. TCRdb called the multiplex PCR reads again in MiXCR, with one record for every CDR3 protein. Of about 740,000 distinct CDR3 sequences listed, about 15% were seen once; the top ten hold roughly 10%. Hyperthyroidism was newly diagnosed in patients aged 18 to 65 (duration under 2 months). The clonotype was recovered from a woman between 18 and 29 years old with Graves' hyperthyroidism. The gene calls are TRBV20-1 and TRBJ2-3; TRBD1 agrees at 8 bases. Sequencing input: blood. The CDR3 reads CSARRTGSGTDTQYF. DNA for the CDR3: TGCAGTGCTAGAAGGACAGGGAGCGGGACAGATACGCAGTATTTT.